This TCR beta chain appears in the sequencing data of a study of blood T cell repertoires in COVID-19. At the level of the study: Samples came from the United States, Italy and Spain, spanning acute and convalescent COVID-19. Sample material is recorded as cDNA or gDNA derived from T cells, B-cell-depleted T cells, or PBMCs.

As handled by the study authors: Estimated nucleated cell counts came from reference gene primer amplification. Assay used: immunoSEQ multiplex PCR; TCRdb lists only in-frame clones, some missing. Clone size and the V and J calls come from that table; the DNA yielded D and trimming. The data hold about 170,000 clones, with about nine tenths observed a single time. V trimming: 6 bases; J trimming: 4 bases; junction bases outside the gene matches: 11. This CDR3 is built from 15 residues. Germline V gene sequence: CDR1 MNHEY, CDR2 SVGEGT. The sample taken for sequencing was peripheral blood. This receptor was identified in a woman in her fifties or sixties with acute or convalescent COVID-19. The genes are TRBV6-2 or TRBV6-3 and TRBJ2-5; 7 bases fit TRBD1. The CDR3 reads CASSHGTVPLETQYF. CDR3 sequence (DNA): TGTGCCAGCAGCCACGGGACAGTACCCCTAGAGACCCAGTACTTC.